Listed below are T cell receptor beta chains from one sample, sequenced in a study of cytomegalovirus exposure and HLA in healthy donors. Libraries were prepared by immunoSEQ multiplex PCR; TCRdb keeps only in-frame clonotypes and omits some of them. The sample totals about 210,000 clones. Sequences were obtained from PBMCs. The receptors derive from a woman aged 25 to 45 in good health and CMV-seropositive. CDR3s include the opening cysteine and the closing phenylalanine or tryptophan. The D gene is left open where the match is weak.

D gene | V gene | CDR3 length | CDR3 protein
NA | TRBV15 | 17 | CATSRPFSDRLNTEAFF
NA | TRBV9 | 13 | CASSVGLSYEQYF
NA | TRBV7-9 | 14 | CASSFGGLYNEQFF
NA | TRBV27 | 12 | CASGRARNEQFF
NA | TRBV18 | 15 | CASSPPSQPQETQYF
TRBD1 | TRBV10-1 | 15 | CASSESDRGPEKLFF
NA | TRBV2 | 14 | CASSETQGRTEAFF
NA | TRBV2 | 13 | CATAGEGEETQYF
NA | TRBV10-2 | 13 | CASRRTESYEQYF
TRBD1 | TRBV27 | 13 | CASTRQGSGEQYF
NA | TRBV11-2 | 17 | CASSLVFAGNMNTEAFF
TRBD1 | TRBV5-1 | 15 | CASSLGQGAGNTIYF
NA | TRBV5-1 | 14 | CASSLGHGGYEQYF
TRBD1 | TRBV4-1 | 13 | CASWGTGIDTQYF
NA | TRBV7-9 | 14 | CASSLSGFRGKAFF
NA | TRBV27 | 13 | CASRGEGTDTQYF
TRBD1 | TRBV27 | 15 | CASSSRQGVRGEAFF
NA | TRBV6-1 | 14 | CASSEPEGSYEQYF
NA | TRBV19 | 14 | CASSPFGQTYEQYF
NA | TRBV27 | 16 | CASSSGLNFNLYEQYF
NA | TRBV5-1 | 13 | CASRSAGQETQYF
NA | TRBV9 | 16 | CASSVAGAGDGSPLHF
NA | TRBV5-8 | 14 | CASSPGQINYGYTF
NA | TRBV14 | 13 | CASSRDFQETQYF
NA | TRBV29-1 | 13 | CSVEQGSGTEAFF
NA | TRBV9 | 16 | CASSVQGRSSGNTIYF
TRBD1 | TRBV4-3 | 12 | CATGDRGQEQYF
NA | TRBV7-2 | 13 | CASSLGLAETQYF
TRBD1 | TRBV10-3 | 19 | CAITGGGGTGTGVGDTQYF
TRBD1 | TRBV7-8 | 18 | CASSLGRQGPANTGELFF
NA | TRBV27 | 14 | CASSFAGMNTEAFF
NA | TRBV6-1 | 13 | CASRTGFQETQYF
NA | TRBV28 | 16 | CASSFFSAAGNQPQHF
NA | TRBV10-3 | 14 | CAISESGVLDTQYF
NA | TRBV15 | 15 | CATSRGGDLTQPQHF
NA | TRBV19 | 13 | CASSPLAVDGYTF
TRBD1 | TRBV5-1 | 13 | CASSRGQTTEAFF
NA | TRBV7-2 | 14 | CASRQGAQDSPLHF
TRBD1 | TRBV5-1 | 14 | CASRRDREESGYTF
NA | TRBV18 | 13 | CASSPTVNTEAFF
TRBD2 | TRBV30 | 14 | CAWTRTSGYYEQYF
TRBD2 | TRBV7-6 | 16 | CASSDSGRAAYNEQFF
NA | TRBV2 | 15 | CASSVPGHLTYEQYF
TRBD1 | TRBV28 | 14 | CASSRTGGSYEQYF
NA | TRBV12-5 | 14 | CASGLDGLLPEQFF
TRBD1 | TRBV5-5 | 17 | CASSKGTGGTGANVLTF
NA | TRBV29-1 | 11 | CSGRDSREQYF
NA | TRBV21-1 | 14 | CASSTPDRAEKLFF
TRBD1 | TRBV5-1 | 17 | CASSWGQGGSSLYGYTF
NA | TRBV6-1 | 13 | CASSDGSWNEQFF
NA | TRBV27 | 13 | CASTGVTYNEQFF
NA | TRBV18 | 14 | CASSPDLSPSPLHF
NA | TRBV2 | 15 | CASTGGLYSNQPQHF
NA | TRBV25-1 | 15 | CASSEFSSSGNTIYF
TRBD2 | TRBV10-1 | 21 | CASSESVFVTGSWRGGYEQYF
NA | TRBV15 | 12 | CATSRPRDTQYF
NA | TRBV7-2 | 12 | CASSPPGSEAFF
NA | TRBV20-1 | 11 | CSAAETYGYTF
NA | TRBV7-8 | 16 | CASSLGSRTSYNEQFF